The subject of this entry is one T cell receptor (beta chain). Its antigen remains unknown. Each patient's relapse followed autologous stem cell transplantation, and brentuximab vedotin exposure varied. This sample stems from a study of PD-1 blockade in classical Hodgkin lymphoma. Study-level results: Patients with an early start, nivolumab under 1 year after ASCT, were excluded. It was reported that newly diagnosed patients had less baseline TCR diversity than healthy donors. The diversity seen at baseline in complete responders resembled that of newly diagnosed patients. CD4+ TCR diversity rose significantly by C4D1, and CD8+ TCR diversity did not.

CDR3 length equals 18 residues. The germline V gene encodes CDR1 SGHTA and CDR2 FQGNSA. The ends lost 4 bases at V and 9 bases at J; junction bases unmatched: 24. Sequenced by immunoSEQ multiplex PCR; TCRdb stores in-frame clones only, minus some. The sample lists about 21,000 clones, about two thirds occurring once. Sequenced here: peripheral blood mononuclear cells (PBMCs), sampled at baseline. This chain links TRBV7-2 with TRBJ2-7, with 7 positions matching TRBD1. This sequence originates from a human donor with classical Hodgkin lymphoma. The CDR3 DNA is TGTGCCAGCAGCTCTACAAGATTATGGGACAGTCCCTATCTGGGGCAGTACTTC. It is translated as CASSSTRLWDSPYLGQYF.